This is a list of T cell receptor beta chains from one sample in a study of blood T cell repertoires in COVID-19. Assay: immunoSEQ multiplex PCR; the TCRdb copy retains only in-frame clones and omits some. The sample holds 300,000 to 450,000 clones, 75% to 90% seen once. Sequenced material: peripheral blood. Every receptor here comes from a woman younger than 30 with acute or convalescent COVID-19. Each CDR3 is given with its conserved first and last residue. A D gene is named only where the DNA matches it firmly. Clone size is shown for a subset of rows, as once, few, many or a class of expanded clone.

d_gene: NA
abundance: few
v_gene: TRBV19
j_gene: TRBJ1-5
CDR3nt: TGTGCCAGTAGTATCACCGCCGGCGGGGGCGGGCCCCAGCATTTT
CDR3aa: CASSITAGGGGPQHF

d_gene: TRBD1
abundance: NA
v_gene: TRBV7-8
j_gene: TRBJ1-6
CDR3nt: TGTGCCAGCAGCCCCCGGACAGGGAACCCACCCCTCCACTTT
CDR3aa: CASSPRTGNPPLHF

d_gene: TRBD1
abundance: NA
v_gene: TRBV5-1
j_gene: TRBJ2-6
CDR3nt: TGCGCCAGCAGCTGGGACAGGGCGACCCATCTCTCGTCTGGGGCCAACGTCCTGACTTTC
CDR3aa: CASSWDRATHLSSGANVLTF

d_gene: TRBD1
abundance: NA
v_gene: TRBV7-9
j_gene: TRBJ1-3
CDR3nt: TGTGCCAGCAGACCACGACAGGGGGCTTGTGGAAACACCATATATTTT
CDR3aa: CASRPRQGACGNTIYF

d_gene: TRBD1
abundance: NA
v_gene: TRBV3-1/TRBV3-2
j_gene: TRBJ1-5
CDR3nt: TGTGCCAGCAGTGACAGGGAGAGTCAGCCCCAGCATTTT
CDR3aa: CASSDRESQPQHF

d_gene: NA
abundance: few
v_gene: TRBV6-5
j_gene: TRBJ1-1
CDR3nt: TGTGCCAGCAGTTATTTGGAGGGCTTCATGAACACTGAAGCTTTCTTT
CDR3aa: CASSYLEGFMNTEAFF

d_gene: NA
abundance: NA
v_gene: TRBV11-2
j_gene: TRBJ1-2
CDR3nt: TGTGCCAGCAGCTGGGTTTCAGGGGAGAGCTACACCTTC
CDR3aa: CASSWVSGESYTF

d_gene: NA
abundance: many
v_gene: TRBV19
j_gene: TRBJ1-5
CDR3nt: TGTGCCAGTAATCGAGACAGTTGGGGACCCCAGCATTTT
CDR3aa: CASNRDSWGPQHF

d_gene: TRBD2
abundance: NA
v_gene: TRBV19
j_gene: TRBJ2-1
CDR3nt: TGTGCCAGTAGTATAAAGCTAGCGGGCCTCAATGAGCAGTTCTTC
CDR3aa: CASSIKLAGLNEQFF

d_gene: TRBD1
abundance: NA
v_gene: TRBV30
j_gene: TRBJ1-2
CDR3nt: TGTGCCTGGACAGGGGGCAATGGCTACACCTTC
CDR3aa: CAWTGGNGYTF

d_gene: TRBD1
abundance: NA
v_gene: TRBV30
j_gene: TRBJ1-6
CDR3nt: TGTGCCTGGACCGAAGGGACAGGTTACTCCTATAATTCACCCCTCCACTTT
CDR3aa: CAWTEGTGYSYNSPLHF

d_gene: TRBD2
abundance: NA
v_gene: TRBV7-8
j_gene: TRBJ2-1
CDR3nt: TGTGCCAGCAGTCCCGGGACTAGCATCGGTGATGAGCAGTTCTTC
CDR3aa: CASSPGTSIGDEQFF

d_gene: NA
abundance: NA
v_gene: TRBV30
j_gene: TRBJ1-1
CDR3nt: TGTGCCTGTTCTCGGGGGAGGGGGACTGAAGCTTTCTTT
CDR3aa: CACSRGRGTEAFF

d_gene: TRBD1
abundance: once
v_gene: TRBV24-1
j_gene: TRBJ2-5
CDR3nt: TGTGCCACCAGTGGTACAGGGGGCCAAGAGACCCAGTACTTC
CDR3aa: CATSGTGGQETQYF

d_gene: NA
abundance: NA
v_gene: TRBV9
j_gene: TRBJ2-7
CDR3nt: TGTGCCAGCAGCGTAGACGGGTCGGCTTTATACGAGCAGTACTTC
CDR3aa: CASSVDGSALYEQYF

d_gene: TRBD2
abundance: NA
v_gene: TRBV2
j_gene: TRBJ2-7
CDR3nt: TGTGCCAGTACCGGACTAGTCATCGAGCAGTACTTC
CDR3aa: CASTGLVIEQYF

d_gene: NA
abundance: many
v_gene: TRBV19
j_gene: TRBJ2-3
CDR3nt: TGTGCCACCGTCGAGGTACCAAAGGGGGATACGCAGTATTTT
CDR3aa: CATVEVPKGDTQYF

d_gene: TRBD2
abundance: NA
v_gene: TRBV15
j_gene: TRBJ2-3
CDR3nt: TGTGCCACCAGAGCGGCGGGAGGGCCAGATACGCAGTATTTT
CDR3aa: CATRAAGGPDTQYF

d_gene: NA
abundance: once
v_gene: TRBV30
j_gene: TRBJ1-1
CDR3nt: TGTGCCTGGAGTGAGGGAGGTAACACTGAAGCTTTCTTT
CDR3aa: CAWSEGGNTEAFF

d_gene: TRBD1
abundance: once
v_gene: TRBV27
j_gene: TRBJ2-5
CDR3nt: TGTGCCAGCAGTCTCGAGGGGGCTGGGGAGACCCAGTACTTC
CDR3aa: CASSLEGAGETQYF

d_gene: NA
abundance: NA
v_gene: TRBV19
j_gene: TRBJ2-6
CDR3nt: TGTGCCAGTAGTATAGATTATCGCGGGTACTCTGGGGCCAACGTCCTGACTTTC
CDR3aa: CASSIDYRGYSGANVLTF

d_gene: NA
abundance: NA
v_gene: TRBV7-9
j_gene: TRBJ2-7
CDR3nt: TGTGCCAGCAGCTTAGCTTCCCCCGTACGCGGCGAGCAGTACTTC
CDR3aa: CASSLASPVRGEQYF

d_gene: NA
abundance: NA
v_gene: TRBV3-1/TRBV3-2
j_gene: TRBJ1-3
CDR3nt: TGTGCCAGCAGCCAAGGACGGAGCAACACCATATATTTT
CDR3aa: CASSQGRSNTIYF

d_gene: NA
abundance: NA
v_gene: TRBV19
j_gene: TRBJ2-2
CDR3nt: TGTGCCAGTAGTACAACCAGCGCCGGGGAGCTGTTTTTT
CDR3aa: CASSTTSAGELFF

d_gene: NA
abundance: few
v_gene: TRBV18
j_gene: TRBJ1-1
CDR3nt: TGTGCCAGCTCACCAATAGGACAGAACACTGAAGCTTTCTTT
CDR3aa: CASSPIGQNTEAFF

d_gene: TRBD1
abundance: NA
v_gene: TRBV28
j_gene: TRBJ1-2
CDR3nt: TGTGCCAGCAGTCCCCTCCCGGGACAGGGGGCTAGAGGCTACACCTTC
CDR3aa: CASSPLPGQGARGYTF

d_gene: NA
abundance: once
v_gene: TRBV5-6
j_gene: TRBJ2-2
CDR3nt: TGTGCCAGCAGCCTACCGGTCCATCCGGGAGTTCTAGCCGGGGAGCTGTTTTTT
CDR3aa: CASSLPVHPGVLAGELFF

d_gene: NA
abundance: few
v_gene: TRBV29-1
j_gene: TRBJ2-2
CDR3nt: TGCAGCCTCAGGACTCGGAACACCGGGGAGCTGTTTTTT
CDR3aa: CSLRTRNTGELFF

d_gene: NA
abundance: NA
v_gene: TRBV24-1
j_gene: TRBJ1-2
CDR3nt: TGTGCCACCAGTGATCCGGGTTATAACTATGGCTACACCTTC
CDR3aa: CATSDPGYNYGYTF

d_gene: TRBD1
abundance: NA
v_gene: TRBV29-1
j_gene: TRBJ2-1
CDR3nt: TGCAGCGTAGAGGGACAGGGGACATACAATGAGCAGTTCTTC
CDR3aa: CSVEGQGTYNEQFF

d_gene: TRBD2
abundance: NA
v_gene: TRBV29-1
j_gene: TRBJ2-5
CDR3nt: TGCAGCGTTGTTGCGGGGGGAGGTCCAGAGACCCAGTACTTC
CDR3aa: CSVVAGGGPETQYF

d_gene: NA
abundance: NA
v_gene: TRBV6-5
j_gene: TRBJ2-7
CDR3nt: TGTGCCAGCATTGTAGGACCGGAGGCCTACGAGCAGTACTTC
CDR3aa: CASIVGPEAYEQYF

d_gene: TRBD2
abundance: NA
v_gene: TRBV11-2
j_gene: TRBJ2-1
CDR3nt: TGTGCCAGCAGCCGTACTAGCGGGAGCTCCTACAATGAGCAGTTCTTC
CDR3aa: CASSRTSGSSYNEQFF

d_gene: TRBD1
abundance: NA
v_gene: TRBV6-1
j_gene: TRBJ1-1
CDR3nt: TGTGCCAGCAGTGATCGGGACAGACTAGACACTGAAGCTTTCTTT
CDR3aa: CASSDRDRLDTEAFF

d_gene: TRBD1
abundance: NA
v_gene: TRBV6-5
j_gene: TRBJ1-2
CDR3nt: TGTGCCAGCACCCGGGACAGGGTCTATGGCTACACCTTC
CDR3aa: CASTRDRVYGYTF